This T cell receptor beta chain is from a study of T cell responses to AZD1222 COVID-19 vaccine. CDR3 size: 15 residues. V was trimmed by 1 base and J by 6 bases, leaving 10 bases between them. The germline V gene encodes CDR1 SEHNR and CDR2 FQNEAQ (reference sequence). General observations from the study: Per reports, nearly half of all spike-specific TCRs target regions that are unmutated in variants.

Data came from immunoSEQ multiplex PCR; TCRdb stores just in-frame clones and leaves some out. The table lists around 140,000 clones, about 94% of them singletons. In regard to this clone: Its antigen remains unidentified.

Sequenced material: peripheral blood, taken on day 0 of AZD1222 vaccination. The V call is TRBV7-9, the J call TRBJ1-6; TRBD1 might be the D (6 bases). This TCR was recovered from an adult in good health. The CDR3 coding sequence is TGTGCCAGCAGCTTAGATGGGGGGCCTAATTCACCCCTCCACTTT. It codes for CASSLDGGPNSPLHF. The entire variable domain, with the rest obtained from reference TRBV7-9 and TRBJ1-6, is as follows: DTGVSQNPRHKITKRGQNVTFRCDPISEHNRLYWYRQTLGQGPEFLTYFQNEAQLEKSRLLSDRFSAERPKGSFSTLEIQRTEQGDSAMYLCASSLDGGPNSPLHFGNGTRLTVT.